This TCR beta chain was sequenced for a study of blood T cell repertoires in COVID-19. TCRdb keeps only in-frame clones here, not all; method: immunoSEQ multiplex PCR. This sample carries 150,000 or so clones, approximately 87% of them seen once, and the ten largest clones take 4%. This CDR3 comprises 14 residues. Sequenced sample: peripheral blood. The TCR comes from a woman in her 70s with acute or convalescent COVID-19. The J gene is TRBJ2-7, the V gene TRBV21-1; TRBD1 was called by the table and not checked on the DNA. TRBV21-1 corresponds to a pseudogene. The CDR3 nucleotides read TGTGCCAGCAGCACCGGGACAGGGGGCAACGAGCAGTACTTC. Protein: CASSTGTGGNEQYF.